This T cell receptor (beta chain) is drawn from a study of cytomegalovirus exposure and HLA in healthy donors. With 60 Vbeta and 13 Jbeta primers, the PCR was carried out. Assay used: immunoSEQ multiplex PCR; TCRdb lists only in-frame clones, some missing. This table has 130,000 to 150,000 clones, 73% appearing once. Points on this clone: What it recognizes is unknown.

Everyone who donated was a healthy bone marrow donor. Germline V lookup: CDR1 SNHLY, CDR2 FYNNEI. V was clipped by 8 bases and J by 8 bases, with 13 bases between them. This CDR3 contains 13 residues. Overall study results and limits: It was only CMV serostatus that was available as immune exposure information. For presence/absence analyses, sequencing depth was assumed to be roughly uniform across donors. Later on, an analysis tied around 17,000 TCR beta sequences to HLA alleles at 0.05 false discovery rate.

The sample comprised PBMCs. The clonotype was recovered from a woman aged 40-49 years in good health and CMV-seronegative. The gene calls are TRBV2 and TRBJ1-6; a weak D match, TRBD1 (6 bases). CDR3 coding DNA: TGTGCCAGCGTAGGGAACAGGGATTCACCCCTCCACTTT. It is translated as CASVGNRDSPLHF.